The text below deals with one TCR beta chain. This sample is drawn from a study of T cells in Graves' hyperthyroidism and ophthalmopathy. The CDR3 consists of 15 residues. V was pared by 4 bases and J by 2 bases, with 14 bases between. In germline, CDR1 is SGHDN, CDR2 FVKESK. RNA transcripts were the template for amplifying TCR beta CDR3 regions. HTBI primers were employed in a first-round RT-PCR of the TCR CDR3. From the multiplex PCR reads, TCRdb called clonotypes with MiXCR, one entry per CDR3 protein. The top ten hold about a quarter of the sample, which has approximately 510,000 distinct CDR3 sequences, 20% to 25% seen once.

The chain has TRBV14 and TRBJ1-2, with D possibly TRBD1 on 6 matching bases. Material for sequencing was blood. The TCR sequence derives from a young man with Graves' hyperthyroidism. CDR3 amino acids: CASSRFRGANYGYTF. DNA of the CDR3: TGTGCCAGCAGCCGGTTTCGGGGGGCGAACTATGGCTACACCTTC.